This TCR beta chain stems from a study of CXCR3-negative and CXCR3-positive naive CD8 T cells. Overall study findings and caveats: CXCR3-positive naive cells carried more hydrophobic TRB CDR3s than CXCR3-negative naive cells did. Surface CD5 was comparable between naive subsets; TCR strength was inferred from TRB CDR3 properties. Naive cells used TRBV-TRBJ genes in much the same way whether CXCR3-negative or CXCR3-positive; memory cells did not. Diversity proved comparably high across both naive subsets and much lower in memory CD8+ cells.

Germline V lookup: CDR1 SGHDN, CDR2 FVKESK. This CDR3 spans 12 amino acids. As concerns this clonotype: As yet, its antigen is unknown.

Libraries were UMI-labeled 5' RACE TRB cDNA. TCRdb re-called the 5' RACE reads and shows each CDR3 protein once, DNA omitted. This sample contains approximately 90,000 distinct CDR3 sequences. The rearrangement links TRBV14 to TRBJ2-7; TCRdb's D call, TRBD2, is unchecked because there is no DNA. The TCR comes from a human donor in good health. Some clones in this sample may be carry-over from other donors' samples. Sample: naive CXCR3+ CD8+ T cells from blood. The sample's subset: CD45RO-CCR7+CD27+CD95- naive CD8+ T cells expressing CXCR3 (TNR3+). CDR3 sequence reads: CASSQLAWEQYF.